These T cell receptor beta chains were read from a single sample in a study of blood T cells in healthy people across ages. TCRdb fed the 5' RACE reads into MiXCR, producing one record per CDR3 protein. This sample has around 700,000 distinct CDR3 sequences; roughly 25% occur once, and the top ten carry 9.4%. Another study also made use of these data, one on T cells of mothers and their children.

Sequencing was carried out using blood. The source is a boy aged 10-17 years in good health. Each CDR3 is given with its conserved first and last residue. Fields, in order: clone size, J gene, V gene, D gene, CDR3 protein, CDR3 DNA. A D gene is named only where the DNA matches it firmly. Some rows have no size entry. The others give once, few or many, or a class for an expanded clone.

>-|TRBJ2-7|TRBV12-3/TRBV12-4|TRBD2
CASRFSGHSSYEQYF
TGTGCCAGCAGATTTAGCGGGCACAGCTCCTACGAGCAGTACTTC
>few|TRBJ1-2|TRBV20-1|-
CSSYEDGAGGYTF
TGCAGCTCCTATGAGGACGGGGCGGGTGGCTACACCTTC
>-|TRBJ2-1|TRBV9|TRBD2
CASSASSGLGVNEQFF
TGTGCCAGCAGCGCATCTAGCGGGTTGGGGGTGAATGAGCAGTTCTTC
>few|TRBJ2-7|TRBV9|-
CASSVAPGETYEQYF
TGTGCCAGCAGCGTAGCCCCGGGAGAGACCTACGAGCAGTACTTC
>few|TRBJ2-2|TRBV7-9|TRBD2
CASSTSGTRAGELFF
TGTGCCAGCAGCACCTCCGGGACTAGGGCCGGGGAGCTGTTTTTT
>few|TRBJ2-3|TRBV29-1|-
CSVEKIMSRGASTDTQYF
TGCAGCGTTGAGAAAATAATGAGTAGGGGGGCTAGCACAGATACGCAGTATTTT
>few|TRBJ2-7|TRBV28|-
CASSVHRVLYEQYF
TGTGCCAGCAGTGTCCACAGGGTCCTCTACGAGCAGTACTTC
>few|TRBJ2-7|TRBV25-1|-
CASSEFPASYEQYF
TGTGCCAGCAGTGAATTTCCAGCCTCCTACGAGCAGTACTTC
>-|TRBJ2-1|TRBV27|TRBD2
CASGLVGYNEQFF
TGTGCCAGCGGACTAGTAGGGTACAATGAGCAGTTCTTC
>few|TRBJ1-4|TRBV2|-
CASKMGVAGEKLFF
TGTGCCAGCAAAATGGGGGTTGCGGGTGAAAAACTGTTTTTT
>-|TRBJ2-1|TRBV5-1|TRBD2
CASSHRTSGSRNEQFF
TGCGCCAGCAGCCATCGGACTAGCGGGAGTCGAAATGAGCAGTTCTTC
>-|TRBJ2-5|TRBV29-1|-
CSAPLDQETQYF
TGCAGCGCCCCCCTGGACCAAGAGACCCAGTACTTC
>few|TRBJ2-6|TRBV7-3|-
CASGPAGANVLTF
TGTGCCAGCGGACCCGCTGGGGCCAACGTCCTGACTTTC
>-|TRBJ2-4|TRBV7-9|-
CASSLALTGPNIQYF
TGTGCCAGCAGCTTAGCCTTGACAGGTCCAAACATTCAGTACTTC
>few|TRBJ2-7|TRBV6-5|TRBD2
CASSYSPGLALRYEQYF
TGTGCCAGCAGTTACTCCCCCGGACTAGCCCTCCGCTACGAGCAGTACTTC
>few|TRBJ1-5|TRBV6-2/TRBV6-3|-
CASSYSAWGMNNNQPQHF
TGTGCCAGCAGTTATTCGGCGTGGGGGATGAATAACAATCAGCCCCAGCATTTT
>few|TRBJ2-1|TRBV3-1|TRBD2
CASSQDSLAGMYEQFF
TGTGCCAGCAGCCAAGATTCCCTAGCGGGAATGTATGAGCAGTTCTTC
>few|TRBJ2-3|TRBV7-2|-
CASRQGATDTQYF
TGTGCCAGCAGGCAGGGAGCTACAGATACGCAGTATTTT
>-|TRBJ2-3|TRBV12-5|TRBD2
CASGRGLAISTDTQYF
TGTGCTAGTGGACGCGGACTAGCGATTAGCACAGATACGCAGTATTTT
>few|TRBJ1-4|TRBV12-3/TRBV12-4|-
CASAENEKLFF
TGTGCCAGCGCCGAAAATGAAAAACTGTTTTTT
>-|TRBJ2-5|TRBV20-1|-
CSARRGNQETQYF
TGCAGTGCTAGGAGGGGGAACCAAGAGACCCAGTACTTC
>-|TRBJ1-4|TRBV6-2/TRBV6-3|TRBD1
CASSRRQGNGAEKLFF
TGTGCCAGCAGTCGCCGACAGGGGAATGGAGCTGAAAAACTGTTTTTT
>-|TRBJ1-2|TRBV11-2|TRBD1
CASSARTGGYGYTF
TGTGCCAGCAGCGCAAGGACAGGGGGTTATGGCTACACCTTC
>-|TRBJ2-7|TRBV4-2|TRBD1
CASSQLTGGYEQYF
TGTGCCAGCAGCCAACTGACAGGGGGCTACGAGCAGTACTTC
>-|TRBJ1-1|TRBV20-1|-
CSASPGQEAFF
TGCAGTGCTAGCCCAGGGCAGGAGGCTTTCTTT
>-|TRBJ2-1|TRBV6-1|TRBD2
CASSPALAGIYNEQFF
TGTGCCAGCAGTCCCGCGTTAGCGGGAATATACAATGAGCAGTTCTTC
>-|TRBJ2-7|TRBV20-1|-
CSARDPLGGKDEQYF
TGCAGTGCTAGAGACCCCTTGGGGGGAAAGGACGAGCAGTACTTC
>-|TRBJ2-1|TRBV20-1|-
CSARGGGPYNEQFF
TGCAGTGCAAGGGGAGGGGGACCCTACAATGAGCAGTTCTTC
>-|TRBJ1-4|TRBV20-1|-
CSANLGPNEKLFF
TGCAGTGCCAATCTGGGGCCTAATGAAAAACTGTTTTTT
>-|TRBJ2-3|TRBV4-3|TRBD2
CASSQEGRAGVDTQYF
TGCGCCAGCAGCCAAGAGGGGCGAGCGGGAGTAGATACGCAGTATTTT
>-|TRBJ2-2|TRBV6-2/TRBV6-3|-
CASSPPNRNTGELFF
TGTGCCAGCTCCCCTCCGAACAGGAACACCGGGGAGCTGTTTTTT
>few|TRBJ1-2|TRBV9|-
CASSPPELANYGYTF
TGTGCCAGCAGCCCCCCAGAATTGGCTAACTATGGCTACACCTTC
>few|TRBJ2-4|TRBV20-1|-
CSARVGTGNIQYF
TGCAGTGCTAGAGTTGGGACGGGGAACATTCAGTACTTC
>-|TRBJ1-2|TRBV7-3|-
CASSSNGYGYTF
TGTGCCAGCAGCTCAAACGGATATGGCTACACCTTC
>many|TRBJ1-5|TRBV7-9|-
CASSPGVGNQPQHF
TGTGCCAGCAGCCCAGGGGTTGGCAATCAGCCCCAGCATTTT
>-|TRBJ2-5|TRBV9|TRBD2
CASATSGRAGQETQYF
TGTGCCAGCGCCACTAGCGGGAGGGCAGGCCAAGAGACCCAGTACTTC
>-|TRBJ2-3|TRBV12-3/TRBV12-4|-
CAGSFGGGTDTQYF
TGTGCCGGCAGTTTTGGCGGAGGCACAGATACGCAGTATTTT
>-|TRBJ2-1|TRBV7-2|-
CASSLEGYSSSYNEQFF
TGTGCCAGCAGCTTAGAGGGCTATTCGAGCTCCTACAATGAGCAGTTCTTC
>few|TRBJ2-6|TRBV6-2/TRBV6-3|TRBD2
CASSHQREVHSGANVLTF
TGTGCCAGCAGTCATCAGCGGGAGGTTCACTCTGGGGCCAACGTCCTGACTTTC
>few|TRBJ2-5|TRBV29-1|TRBD1
CSVTRDRGETQYF
TGCAGCGTAACCCGGGACAGGGGAGAGACCCAGTACTTC
>many|TRBJ2-5|TRBV29-1|-
CSVRLSGETQYF
TGCAGCGTTCGATTAAGCGGGGAGACCCAGTACTTC
>few|TRBJ1-6|TRBV29-1|TRBD1
CSVDRDSRSPLHF
TGCAGCGTGGACAGGGATTCGCGATCACCCCTCCACTTT
>-|TRBJ2-1|TRBV7-9|-
CATSEGLGSYNEQFF
TGTGCCACCTCGGAGGGCTTGGGCTCCTACAATGAGCAGTTCTTC